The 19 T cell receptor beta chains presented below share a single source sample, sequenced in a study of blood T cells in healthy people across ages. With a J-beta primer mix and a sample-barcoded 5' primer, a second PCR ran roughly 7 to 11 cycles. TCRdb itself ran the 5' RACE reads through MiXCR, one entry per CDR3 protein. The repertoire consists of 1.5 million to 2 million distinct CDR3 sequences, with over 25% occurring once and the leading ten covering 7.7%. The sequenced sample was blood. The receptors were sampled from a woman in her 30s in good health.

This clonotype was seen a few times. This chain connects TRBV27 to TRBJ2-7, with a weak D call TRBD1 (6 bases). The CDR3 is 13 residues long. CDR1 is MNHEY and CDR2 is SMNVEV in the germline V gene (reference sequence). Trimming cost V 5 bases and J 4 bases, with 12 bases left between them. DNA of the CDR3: TGTGCCAGCAGTGAGACACAGGGATACGAGCAGTACTTC. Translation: CASSETQGYEQYF.

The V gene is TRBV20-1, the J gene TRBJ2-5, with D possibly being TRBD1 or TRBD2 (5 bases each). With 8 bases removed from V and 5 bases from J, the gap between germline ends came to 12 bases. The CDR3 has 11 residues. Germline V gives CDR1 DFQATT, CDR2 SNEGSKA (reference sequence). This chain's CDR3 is CSTWGGETQYF. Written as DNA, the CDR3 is TGCAGTACCTGGGGCGGGGAGACCCAGTACTTC.

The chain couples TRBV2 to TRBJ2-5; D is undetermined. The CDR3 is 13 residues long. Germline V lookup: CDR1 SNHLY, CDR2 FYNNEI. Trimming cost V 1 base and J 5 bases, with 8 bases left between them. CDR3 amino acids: CASSEEAQETQYF. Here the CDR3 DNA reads TGTGCCAGCAGTGAAGAGGCCCAGGAGACCCAGTACTTC.

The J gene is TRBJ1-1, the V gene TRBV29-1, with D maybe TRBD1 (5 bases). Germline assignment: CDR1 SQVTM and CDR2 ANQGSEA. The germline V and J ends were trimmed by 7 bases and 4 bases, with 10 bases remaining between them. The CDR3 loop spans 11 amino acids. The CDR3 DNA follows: TGCAGCGGTTGGGGCAGCACTGAAGCTTTCTTT. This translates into CSGWGSTEAFF.

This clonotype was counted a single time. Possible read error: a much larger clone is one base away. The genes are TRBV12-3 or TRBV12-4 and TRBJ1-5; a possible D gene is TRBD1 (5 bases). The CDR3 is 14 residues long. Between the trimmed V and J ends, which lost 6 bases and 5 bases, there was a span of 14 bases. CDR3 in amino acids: CASRPGRFYQPQHF. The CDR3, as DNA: TGTGCCAGCAGGCCGGGACGGTTTTATCAGCCCCAGCATTTT.

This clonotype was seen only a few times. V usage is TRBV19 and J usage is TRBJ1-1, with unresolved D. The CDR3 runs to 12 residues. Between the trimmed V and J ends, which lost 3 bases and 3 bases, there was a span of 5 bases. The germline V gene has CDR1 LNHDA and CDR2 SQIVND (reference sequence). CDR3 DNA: TGTGCCAGTAGTATCTCTGACACTGAAGCTTTCTTT. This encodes CASSISDTEAFF.

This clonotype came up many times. The CDR3 sequence: CASSLGTRREQYF. DNA for the CDR3: TGTGCCAGCAGCTTGGGGACTAGACGAGAGCAGTACTTC. J is TRBJ2-7 and V is TRBV5-5, with 7 bases matching TRBD2. The CDR3 extends over 13 amino acids. Per germline, CDR1 SGHKS and CDR2 YYEKEE (reference sequence). Trimming took 0 bases from V and 7 from J; bases not matched to a gene: 4.

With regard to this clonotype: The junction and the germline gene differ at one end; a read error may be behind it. The CDR3 DNA reads TGCGGTGCTAGAGCTAGCGGGGGGCAGAAGACCCAGTACTTC. Residues: CGARASGGQKTQYF. The chain combines TRBV20-1 with TRBJ2-5; 11 bases are shared with TRBD2. CDR1 and CDR2 from the germline V gene are DFQATT and SNEGSKA (reference sequence). The CDR3 has 14 amino acids.

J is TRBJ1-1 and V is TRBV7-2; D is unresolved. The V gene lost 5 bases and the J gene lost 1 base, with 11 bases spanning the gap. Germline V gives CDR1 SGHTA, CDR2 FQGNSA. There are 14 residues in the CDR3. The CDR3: CASSALLGNTEAFF. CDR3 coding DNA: TGTGCCAGCAGCGCCCTTCTCGGGAACACTGAAGCTTTCTTT.

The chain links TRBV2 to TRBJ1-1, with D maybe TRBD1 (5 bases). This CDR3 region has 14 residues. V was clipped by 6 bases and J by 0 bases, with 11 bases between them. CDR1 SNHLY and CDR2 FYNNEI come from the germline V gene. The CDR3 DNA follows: TGTGCCAGCAGAGGGGACTCTTTGAACACTGAAGCTTTCTTT. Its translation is CASRGDSLNTEAFF.

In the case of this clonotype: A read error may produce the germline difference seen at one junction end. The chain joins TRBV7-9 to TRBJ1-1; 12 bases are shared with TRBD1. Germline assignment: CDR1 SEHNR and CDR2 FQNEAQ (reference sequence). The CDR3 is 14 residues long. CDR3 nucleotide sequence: TGTGCCAGCAGCATCGGGACAGGGGGCACTGGAGCTTTCTTT. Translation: CASSIGTGGTGAFF.

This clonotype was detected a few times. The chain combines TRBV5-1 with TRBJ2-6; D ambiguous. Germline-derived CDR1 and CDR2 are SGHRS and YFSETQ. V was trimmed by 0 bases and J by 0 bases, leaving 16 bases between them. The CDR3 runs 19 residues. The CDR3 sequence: CASSLGRQTLTSGANVLTF. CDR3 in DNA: TGCGCCAGCAGCTTGGGTCGCCAAACCCTAACCTCTGGGGCCAACGTCCTGACTTTC.

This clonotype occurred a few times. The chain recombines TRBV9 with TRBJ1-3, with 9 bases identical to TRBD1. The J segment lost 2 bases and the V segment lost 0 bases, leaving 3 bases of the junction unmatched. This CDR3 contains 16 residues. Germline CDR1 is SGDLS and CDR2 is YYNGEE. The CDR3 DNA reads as TGTGCCAGCAGCGTAGCGTGGACAGGGGCTGGAAACACCATATATTTT. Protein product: CASSVAWTGAGNTIYF.

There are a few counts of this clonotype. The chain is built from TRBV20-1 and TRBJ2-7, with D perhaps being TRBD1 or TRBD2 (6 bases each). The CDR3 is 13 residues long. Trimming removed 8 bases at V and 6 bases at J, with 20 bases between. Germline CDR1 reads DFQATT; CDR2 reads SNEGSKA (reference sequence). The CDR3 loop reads CSPFWGARGEQYF. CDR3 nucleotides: TGCAGTCCCTTTTGGGGGGCGCGAGGCGAGCAGTACTTC.

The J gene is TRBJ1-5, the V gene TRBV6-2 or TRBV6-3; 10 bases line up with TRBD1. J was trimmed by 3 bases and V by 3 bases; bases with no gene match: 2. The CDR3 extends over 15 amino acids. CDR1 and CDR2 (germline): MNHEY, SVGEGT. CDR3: CASSYGTGANQPQHF. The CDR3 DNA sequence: TGTGCCAGCAGTTATGGGACAGGGGCCAATCAGCCCCAGCATTTT.

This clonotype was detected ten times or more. CDR3 coding DNA: TGCGCCAGCAGCCCCGGACAGGGGGACGATGAGCAGTTCTTC. Its protein product is CASSPGQGDDEQFF. This sequence joins TRBV5-1 and TRBJ2-1; 10 bases agree with TRBD1. In germline, CDR1 is SGHRS, CDR2 YFSETQ. The length of the CDR3 is 14 residues. The V gene end was trimmed by 4 bases and the J gene end by 8 bases; junction bases not matched to a gene: 6.

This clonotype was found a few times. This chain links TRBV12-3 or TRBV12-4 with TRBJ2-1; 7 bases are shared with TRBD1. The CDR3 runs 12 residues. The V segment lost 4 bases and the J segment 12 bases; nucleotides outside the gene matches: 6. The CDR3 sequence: CASSSTGWGQFF. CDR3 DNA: TGTGCCAGCAGTTCGACAGGGTGGGGGCAGTTCTTC.

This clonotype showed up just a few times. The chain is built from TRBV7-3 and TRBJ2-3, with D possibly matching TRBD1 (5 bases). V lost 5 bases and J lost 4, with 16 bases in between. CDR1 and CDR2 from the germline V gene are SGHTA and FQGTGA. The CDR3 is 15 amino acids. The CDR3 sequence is CASSKEGAGADTQYF. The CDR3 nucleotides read TGTGCCAGCAGCAAGGAAGGGGCTGGGGCAGATACGCAGTATTTT. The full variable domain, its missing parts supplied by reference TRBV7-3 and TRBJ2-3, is GAGVSQTPSNKVTEKGKYVELRCDPISGHTALYWYRQSLGQGPEFLIYFQGTGAADDSGLPNDRFFAVRPEGSVSTLKIQRTERGDSAVYLCASSKEGAGADTQYFGPGTRLTVL.

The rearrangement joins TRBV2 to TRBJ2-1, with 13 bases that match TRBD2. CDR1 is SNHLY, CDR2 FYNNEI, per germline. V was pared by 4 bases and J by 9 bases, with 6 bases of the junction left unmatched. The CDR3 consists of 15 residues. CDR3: CASSATSGGAVEQFF. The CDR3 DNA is TGTGCCAGCAGTGCCACTAGCGGGGGGGCCGTTGAGCAGTTCTTC.